This T cell receptor beta chain originates from a study of early stage breast cancer tumors (dated by TCRdb to between 2016 and 2019). Study-level background: Of the approximately 15 invasive breast tumors, about 13 were found to be estrogen receptor-positive, progesterone receptor-positive and HER2-negative. Of the roughly 12 ER+/PR+/HER2- tumors, eight were classified as invasive ductal carcinomas and four as invasive lobular carcinomas. On average, each sample had approximately 9.2-fold read coverage. Across all samples, 2 million to 3 million templates representing 1.2 million or so unique clonotypes were detected. Results the study describes overall, beyond this receptor: Enriched TCRB sequences shared across patients were found to be mostly commonly generated sequences that were unlikely to play an important role in the tumor microenvironment. Sequencing bulk genomic DNA from unsorted cells could not capture chain pairing or functional markers like CD4, CD8 and FOXP3. Compared with adjacent normal breast tissue, tumors had roughly 2.5-fold higher T cell density and higher clonality. Repertoires from blood and normal breast were more alike than repertoires from blood and tumor, and in about 90% of the 16 patients, comparing each tissue with blood separated tumor from normal. Analysis by tumor subtype was prevented by the small cohort size.

The CDR1 and CDR2 encoded by the germline V gene are SGHAT and FQNNGV. The CDR3 spans 13 residues, from the cysteine through the phenylalanine. The entry retains the CDR3 DNA only, 39 bases that are in frame from base 1. V is shortened by 6 bases, J by 6 bases, and the region joining them spans 11 bases. The study profiled bulk TCR beta-chain repertoires in matched peripheral blood, tumor and adjacent normal breast tissue taken from more than 15 patients with early-stage breast cancer. Before surgery, roughly 4.5-10 mL of whole blood was collected into EDTA tubes and then processed within 2 hours. Ficoll-Paque centrifugation in SepMate-50 tubes was used to isolate peripheral blood mononuclear cells. For storage in liquid nitrogen, PBMCs were cryopreserved as aliquots of about 1.9 to 4 million cells in around 90% FBS with roughly 10% DMSO. The Qiagen AllPrep DNA/RNA Mini kit was used to extract genomic DNA.

Concerning this clone itself: The specificity of this receptor is unknown. No much larger clone exists at a distance of one base, and base qualities are not known.

Every sample was amplified as two independent genomic DNA replicates, using approximately 0.54 ug for blood and approximately 1.5 ug for tumor or normal breast. Following the manufacturer's instructions, the ImmunoSeq Intro kit was used to carry out TCRB sequencing on genomic DNA. Multiplex PCR ran about 29 cycles with proprietary primers and spike-in control sequences for absolute quantification. Single-end 150-bp reads were used to sequence an 87-bp fragment covering the CDR3 and the flanking V and J genes. Seven samples, with two replicates for each sample, were multiplexed per lane of an Illumina MiSeq using version 3.0 chemistry. From the authors' description of their analysis: The vendor's proprietary pipeline handled the raw data processing, merging both replicates into a single result for each sample. Productive rearrangements sharing the V-gene family, CDR3 amino acid sequence and J-gene segment were defined as clonotypes. Clonality was calculated as 1 minus the normalized Shannon entropy (Pielou evenness) of TCRB abundances. To estimate T cell density, the total number of templates was divided by the input cell count, which was inferred from how much DNA went in. Recon, run with its default parameters, was used to estimate overall repertoire diversity and clonality. Clonotypes with over 0.1% abundance in tumor and at least 32-fold higher abundance in tumor than in normal breast were defined as tumor-enriched. TCRdb took over this immuneACCESS table, retaining in-frame rearrangements with V and J assigned. Such tables are incomplete; in checked studies, under half of the missing clones stem from an unresolved V gene, and the remainder is unexplained. V and J calls and clone size are those listed in that table; D and trimming were worked out from the DNA. The sample table holds roughly 49,000 clones, of which more than 70% were seen once. The ten largest clones take up around 3.4% of the sample.

This chain is built from TRBV11-2 and TRBJ2-2; perhaps TRBD1 is the D gene, with 6 bases matching. This sequence originates from a person aged 40 to 49 with breast cancer. The sample taken for sequencing was blood. The CDR3 protein: CASSQQGSGELFF. The bases are TGTGCCAGCAGTCAACAGGGCTCCGGGGAGCTGTTTTTT. The full variable domain, completed from the reference TRBV11-2 and TRBJ2-2 proteins outside the CDR3, reads EAGVAQSPRYKIIEKRQSVAFWCNPISGHATLYWYQQILGQGPKLLIQFQNNGVVDDSQLPKDRFSAERLKGVDSTLKIQPAKLEDSAVYLCASSQQGSGELFFGEGSRLTVL.